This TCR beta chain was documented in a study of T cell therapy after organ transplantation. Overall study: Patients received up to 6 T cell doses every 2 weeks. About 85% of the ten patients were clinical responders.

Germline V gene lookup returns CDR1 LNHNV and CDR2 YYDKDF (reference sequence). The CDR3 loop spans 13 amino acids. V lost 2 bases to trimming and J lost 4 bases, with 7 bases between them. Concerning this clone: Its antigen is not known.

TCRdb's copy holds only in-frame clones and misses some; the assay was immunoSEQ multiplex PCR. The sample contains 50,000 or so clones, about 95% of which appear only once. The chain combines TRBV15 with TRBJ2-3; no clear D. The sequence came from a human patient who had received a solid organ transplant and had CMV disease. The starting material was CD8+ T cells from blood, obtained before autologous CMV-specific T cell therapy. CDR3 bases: TGTGCCACCAGCAGAACGCTCCCAGATACGCAGTATTTT. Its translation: CATSRTLPDTQYF.